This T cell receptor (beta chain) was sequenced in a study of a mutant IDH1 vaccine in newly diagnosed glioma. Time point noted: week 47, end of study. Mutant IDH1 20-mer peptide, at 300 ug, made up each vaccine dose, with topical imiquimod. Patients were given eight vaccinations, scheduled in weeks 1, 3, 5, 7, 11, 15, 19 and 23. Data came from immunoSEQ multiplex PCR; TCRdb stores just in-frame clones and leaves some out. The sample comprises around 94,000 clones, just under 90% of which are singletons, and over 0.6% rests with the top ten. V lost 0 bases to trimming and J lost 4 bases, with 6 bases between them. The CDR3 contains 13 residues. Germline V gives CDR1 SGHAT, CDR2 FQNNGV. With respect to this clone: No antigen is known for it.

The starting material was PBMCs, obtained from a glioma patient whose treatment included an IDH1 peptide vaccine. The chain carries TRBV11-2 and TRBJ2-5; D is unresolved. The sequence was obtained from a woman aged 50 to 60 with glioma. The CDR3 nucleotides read TGTGCCAGCAGCTTAGACATTGCAGAGACCCAGTACTTC. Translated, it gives CASSLDIAETQYF.